The entry below gives a single TCR beta chain sequence along with its context. The data were produced by immunoSEQ multiplex PCR, yet TCRdb's version contains in-frame clones alone and is incomplete. Of about 110,000 clones in the sample, about nine tenths were seen once. The data are from a study of T cell responses to AZD1222 COVID-19 vaccine. This receptor was obtained from an adult in good health. The sample in question was peripheral blood, obtained on day 0 of AZD1222 vaccination.

The CDR3 loop reads CASSLGLAGGPQLLNTGELFF. The CDR3 DNA follows: TGCGCCAGCAGCTTGGGTTTAGCGGGAGGGCCGCAGCTTTTGAACACCGGGGAGCTGTTTTTT. The V and J genes are TRBV5-1 and TRBJ2-2; 11 bases are shared with TRBD2. Germline values: CDR1 SGHRS, CDR2 YFSETQ. V shed 0 bases, J shed 1 base, and the junction held 14 bases outside the gene matches. CDR3 size: 21 residues. The full variable domain, rest sourced from reference TRBV5-1 and TRBJ2-2, is KAGVTQTPRYLIKTRGQQVTLSCSPISGHRSVSWYQQTPGQGLQFLFEYFSETQRNKGNFPGRFSGRQFSNSRSEMNVSTLELGDSALYLCASSLGLAGGPQLLNTGELFFGEGSRLTVL.